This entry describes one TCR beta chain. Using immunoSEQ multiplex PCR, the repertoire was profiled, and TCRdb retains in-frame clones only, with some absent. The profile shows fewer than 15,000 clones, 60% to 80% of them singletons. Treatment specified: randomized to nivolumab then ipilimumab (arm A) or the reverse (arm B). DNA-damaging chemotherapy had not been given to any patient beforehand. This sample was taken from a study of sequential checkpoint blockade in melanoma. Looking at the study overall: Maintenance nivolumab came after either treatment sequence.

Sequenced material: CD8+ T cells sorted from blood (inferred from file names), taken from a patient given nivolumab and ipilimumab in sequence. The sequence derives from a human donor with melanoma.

CDR3 in DNA: TGTGCCAGCAGCTTTAGGTCATTAGGGGGCACCGGGGAGCTGTTTTTT. Amino acids: CASSFRSLGGTGELFF. The V gene is TRBV5-5, the J gene TRBJ2-2; D might be TRBD1 (6 bases). The CDR3 loop spans 16 amino acids. The V gene's germline CDR1 is SGHKS and CDR2 YYEKEE (reference sequence). The ends were cut back, 2 bases at V and 4 bases at J, with 15 bases in the middle.